Following are 7 T cell receptor beta chains from one sample sequenced in a study of Graves' ophthalmopathy and Graves' hyperthyroidism. Researchers took RNA transcripts and amplified TCR beta CDR3 regions from them. Second-round multiplex PCR came after first-round RT-PCR with HTBI primers. TCRdb itself ran the multiplex PCR reads through MiXCR, one entry per CDR3 protein. Of about 210,000 distinct CDR3 sequences in the sample, roughly 27% were seen once. Sequencing was carried out using peripheral blood. These receptors were collected from a man aged 45-65 years with Graves' ophthalmopathy.

The chain joins TRBV24-1 to TRBJ1-1; D remains ambiguous. Germline assignment: CDR1 KGHDR and CDR2 SFDVKD. The length of the CDR3 is 14 residues. Trimming stripped 2 bases from V and 10 bases from J, with 16 bases between. The CDR3 DNA sequence: TGTGCCACCAGTGATTGGGGTCAGGACCGCGCAGCTTTCTTT. Amino acids: CATSDWGQDRAAFF.

In its sample, this clonotype was seen many times. This chain uses TRBV28 with TRBJ2-5; 8 nucleotides match TRBD1. CDR1 and CDR2 (germline): MDHEN, SYDVKM. J gave up 5 bases and V 7 bases, and 12 bases lay outside the gene matches. This CDR3 region has 15 residues. The CDR3 DNA reads as TGTGCCAGCACCTTTGGGGCAGGGGGCTTTGAGACCCAGTACTTC. It encodes CASTFGAGGFETQYF.

This chain uses TRBV6-2 or TRBV6-3 with TRBJ2-7; D not resolved. Germline values: CDR1 MNHEY, CDR2 SVGEGT. V lost 5 bases and J 6 bases, leaving 11 bases between the germline ends. The CDR3 loop spans 12 amino acids. As DNA, the CDR3 is TGTGCCAGCAGTGGAAGGAATACCGAGCAGTACTTC. Protein product: CASSGRNTEQYF.

The chain has TRBV27 and TRBJ1-6; weak D call: TRBD1 (6 bases). CDR3 length: 17 amino acids. Trimming shortened V by 3 bases and J by 5 bases, and 17 bases separated the two germline ends. CDR1 and CDR2 (germline): MNHEY, SMNVEV (reference sequence). CDR3 nucleotide sequence: TGTGCCAGCAGTTTTTTGGGGCGACAGGACGATAATTCACCCCTCCACTTT. Its translation: CASSFLGRQDDNSPLHF.

This clonotype was seen repeatedly, ten times or more. The gene calls are TRBV20-1 and TRBJ1-5; possible D gene TRBD1, 5 bases. CDR1 DFQATT and CDR2 SNEGSKA come from the germline V gene (reference sequence). V lost 1 base to trimming and J lost 0 bases, with 13 bases between them. This CDR3 comprises 16 residues. The CDR3 is CSARGGGDYSNQPQHF. In nucleotides, the CDR3 is TGCAGTGCTAGAGGGGGAGGGGATTATAGCAATCAGCCCCAGCATTTT.

This clonotype was found many times. CDR3 coding DNA: TGTGCCAGCAGCTTAGTGCCTGTTGATAGCAATCAGCCCCAGCATTTT. Amino acids: CASSLVPVDSNQPQHF. This chain uses TRBV7-8 with TRBJ1-5; no firm D call. Trimming shortened V by 1 base and J by 0 bases, and 10 bases separated the two germline ends. The CDR3 is 16 amino acids. Germline lookup yields CDR1 SGHVS and CDR2 FQNEAQ.

The chain links TRBV5-1 to TRBJ2-7, with D tentatively TRBD1 (5 bases). V was trimmed by 1 base and J by 6 bases, leaving 11 bases between them. CDR1 and CDR2 (germline): SGHRS, YFSETQ. CDR3 length: 13 amino acids. In DNA, the CDR3 is TGCGCCAGCAGCTTGCAGGGTAGGAGCGAGCAGTACTTC. It codes for CASSLQGRSEQYF.